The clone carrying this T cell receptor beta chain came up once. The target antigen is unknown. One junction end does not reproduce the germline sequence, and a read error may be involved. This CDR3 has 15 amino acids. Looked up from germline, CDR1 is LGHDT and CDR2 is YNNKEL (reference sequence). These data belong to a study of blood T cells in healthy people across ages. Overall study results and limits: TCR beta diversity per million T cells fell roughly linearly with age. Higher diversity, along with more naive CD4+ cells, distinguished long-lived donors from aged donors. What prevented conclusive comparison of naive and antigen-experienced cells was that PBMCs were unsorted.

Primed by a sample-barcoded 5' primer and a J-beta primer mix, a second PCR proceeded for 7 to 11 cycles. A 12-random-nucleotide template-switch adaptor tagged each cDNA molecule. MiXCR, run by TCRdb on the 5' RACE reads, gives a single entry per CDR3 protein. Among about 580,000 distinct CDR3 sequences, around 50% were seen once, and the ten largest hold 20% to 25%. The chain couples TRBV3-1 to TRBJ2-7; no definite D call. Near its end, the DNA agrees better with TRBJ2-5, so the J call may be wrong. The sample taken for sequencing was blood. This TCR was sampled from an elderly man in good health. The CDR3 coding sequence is TGTGCCGGCAGCCAAGATAACCAGCCCTGGGAGACCCAGTACTTC. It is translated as CAGSQDNQPWETQYF.